The rows below give T cell receptor beta chains drawn from one sample of a study of CD8 T cells in ankylosing spondylitis. TCRdb processed the 5' RACE reads anew with MiXCR; each CDR3 protein has one entry. The sample holds a few hundred thousand distinct CDR3 sequences, more than 9% seen once. Sequencing was carried out using blood, either unsorted or a sorted T cell fraction (not recorded which). These receptors were collected from a male donor with ankylosing spondylitis or in good health (not recorded which). Each CDR3 is given with its conserved first and last residue. The order of the fields is clone size, D gene, V gene, J gene, CDR3 DNA, CDR3 protein. A D gene is named only where the DNA matches it firmly. Only some rows state a clone size, as once, few, many or a class for expanded clones.

few	NA	TRBV5-5	TRBJ1-5	TGTGCCAGCAGCTTTGCGGCAGGCGGCAATCAGCCCCAGCATTTT	CASSFAAGGNQPQHF
many	NA	TRBV4-2	TRBJ2-3	TGTGCCAGCAGCCTTAGCGTCGGCACAGATACGCAGTATTTT	CASSLSVGTDTQYF
many	NA	TRBV15	TRBJ2-5	TGTGCCACCAGCAGAGATCAGGGTCGGGGCCAAGAGACCCAGTACTTC	CATSRDQGRGQETQYF
many	TRBD1	TRBV5-1	TRBJ2-2	TGCGCCAGCAGCCCCGGGACAGGGAGGATCGGGGAGCTGTTTTTT	CASSPGTGRIGELFF
many	NA	TRBV5-1	TRBJ2-7	TGCGCCAGCAGCTTTGAACAGGGCTACGAGCAGTACTTC	CASSFEQGYEQYF
few	TRBD1	TRBV7-3	TRBJ1-6	TGTGCCAGCAGCACGACAGGGGAGCGGTATAATTCACCCCTCCACTTT	CASSTTGERYNSPLHF
many	NA	TRBV12-3/TRBV12-4	TRBJ2-1	TGTGCCAGCAGTGCTCTAAATGAGCAGTTCTTC	CASSALNEQFF
NA	NA	TRBV30	TRBJ1-1	TGTGCCTGGAGTAGGACAGTCATGAACACTGAAGCTTTCTTT	CAWSRTVMNTEAFF
many	NA	TRBV20-1	TRBJ1-1	TGCAGTGCTAGCGGGGGGTGGGGGAACACTGAAGCTTTCTTT	CSASGGWGNTEAFF
few	NA	TRBV7-2	TRBJ1-5	TGTGCCAGCAGCTTAGACAGGGCTCAGCCCCAGCATTTT	CASSLDRAQPQHF
many	NA	TRBV7-2	TRBJ2-1	TGTGCCAGCAGCTTTACCGAGCAGTTCTTC	CASSFTEQFF
many	NA	TRBV7-2	TRBJ2-1	TGTGCCAGCAGCACGACGGGACTCAGAGGAAATGAGCAGTTCTTC	CASSTTGLRGNEQFF
many	NA	TRBV24-1	TRBJ2-7	TGTGCCACCAGTGATGGGGGGACTCAAAAGTACGAGCAGTACTTC	CATSDGGTQKYEQYF
many	NA	TRBV7-8	TRBJ1-1	TGTGCCAGCAGCTTAGATACAGGGACGCGGATGAACACTGAAGCTTTCTTT	CASSLDTGTRMNTEAFF
NA	NA	TRBV27	TRBJ1-1	TGTGCCAGCAGTAACTCCCGACAGAACACTGAAGCTTTCTTT	CASSNSRQNTEAFF
many	NA	TRBV3-1	TRBJ1-2	TGTGCCAGCAGCGTAGACAGAAACTATGGCTACACCTTC	CASSVDRNYGYTF
many	TRBD2	TRBV5-1	TRBJ2-7	TGCGCCAGCAGCCTCACGGGACTAGCGGGCGTCGAGCAGTACTTC	CASSLTGLAGVEQYF
many	NA	TRBV20-1	TRBJ2-7	TGCAGTGCCCAAGTCCGTTTTGCGGGGGCGGAGCAGTACTTC	CSAQVRFAGAEQYF
many	NA	TRBV6-5	TRBJ2-5	TGTGCCAGCAGTACCCGACTCCCTCAAGAGACCCAGTACTTC	CASSTRLPQETQYF
many	NA	TRBV9	TRBJ2-1	TGTGCCAGCAGCGCCCCCGGCGGAACCCTGTACAATGAGCAGTTCTTC	CASSAPGGTLYNEQFF
many	NA	TRBV12-3/TRBV12-4	TRBJ2-5	TGTGCCAGCAGTCCCCCGGGACGACAGTACTTC	CASSPPGRQYF
many	NA	TRBV28	TRBJ2-7	TGTGCCAGCAGTTTAGGTACAGATTACGAGCAGTACTTC	CASSLGTDYEQYF
NA	NA	TRBV28	TRBJ1-5	TGTGCCAGCAGTTTTCCGTGGAGCAATCAGCCCCAGCATTTT	CASSFPWSNQPQHF
NA	NA	TRBV9	TRBJ1-2	TGTGCCAGCAGCGCAACTCTTACAGGCGACTATGGCTACACCTTC	CASSATLTGDYGYTF
many	NA	TRBV11-2	TRBJ2-7	TGTGCCAGCAGCGAGAGGACAGTCTACGAGCAGTACTTC	CASSERTVYEQYF
many	NA	TRBV12-3/TRBV12-4	TRBJ1-6	TGTGCCAGCAGACGGGACCGGGGGGATAATTCACCCCTCCACTTT	CASRRDRGDNSPLHF
few	TRBD2	TRBV5-1	TRBJ2-5	TGCGCCAGCAGTGGGACTAGCGGGGCGCGGCTTGAGACCCAGTACTTC	CASSGTSGARLETQYF
many	NA	TRBV12-3/TRBV12-4	TRBJ2-5	TGTGCCAGCAGAAAGGACAGTCAAGAGACCCAGTACTTC	CASRKDSQETQYF
many	NA	TRBV20-1	TRBJ1-6	TGCAGTGCTAGAGATTCCGGGTTTTGGTCACCCCTCCACTTT	CSARDSGFWSPLHF
many	NA	TRBV20-1	TRBJ2-5	TGCAGTGCTAGAGATCAGAGGGAGACCCAGTACTTC	CSARDQRETQYF
many	TRBD2	TRBV12-3/TRBV12-4	TRBJ2-2	TGTGCCAGCAGTACCGGACTAGCCTTCGAAACCGGGGAGCTGTTTTTT	CASSTGLAFETGELFF
many	TRBD2	TRBV9	TRBJ2-1	TGTGCCAGCAGCCAAGGAGGAGGACTAGCCTTAGCCTCCTACAATGAGCAGTTCTTC	CASSQGGGLALASYNEQFF
few	TRBD2	TRBV20-1	TRBJ2-5	TGCAGTGCTAGAGATCTACTAGCGGGGACCCAGTACTTC	CSARDLLAGTQYF
many	TRBD1	TRBV6-5	TRBJ2-5	TGTGCCAGCAGTTACTCGCTGACAGGGGTCCAAGAGACCCAGTACTTC	CASSYSLTGVQETQYF
few	NA	TRBV20-1	TRBJ2-1	TGCAGTGCTAGCTCACCTCTTGGCGTTTCTGAGCAGTTCTTC	CSASSPLGVSEQFF
many	NA	TRBV7-9	TRBJ2-3	TGTGCCAGCAGCGCCGAGCGGATCACAGATACGCAGTATTTT	CASSAERITDTQYF
NA	TRBD2	TRBV7-2	TRBJ2-5	TGTGCCAGCAGCTTGGTGATACTAGCGGGTTCTAGGGACACCCAGTACTTC	CASSLVILAGSRDTQYF
many	NA	TRBV12-3/TRBV12-4	TRBJ1-2	TGTGCCATCTCGGGGGGACTTAGCTATGGCTACACCTTC	CAISGGLSYGYTF
many	TRBD1	TRBV5-8	TRBJ1-2	TGTGCCAGCAGCCCGGGGACAGGGGAACTCTATGGCTACACCTTC	CASSPGTGELYGYTF
few	NA	TRBV28	TRBJ2-3	TGTGCCAGCAGTTCCTCGACGACAGGAGGGGGGAGGGATACGCAGTATTTT	CASSSSTTGGGRDTQYF
many	NA	TRBV16	TRBJ1-2	TGTGCCACCTCAATAGGCTACTACACCTTC	CATSIGYYTF
NA	TRBD1	TRBV12-3/TRBV12-4	TRBJ2-1	TGTACCAGCAGTTTGGGACAGGGACCAACGGGACTAAAGTACAATGAGCAGTTCTTC	CTSSLGQGPTGLKYNEQFF
many	NA	TRBV7-6	TRBJ1-6	TGTGCCAGCAGCCTAGAGAGCTCCTATAATTCACCCCTCCACTTT	CASSLESSYNSPLHF
few	NA	TRBV7-9	TRBJ1-5	TGTGCCAGCAGCCTTGGACAGATGGTTAGCAATCAGCCCCAGCATTTT	CASSLGQMVSNQPQHF
many	NA	TRBV12-3/TRBV12-4	TRBJ2-7	TGTGCCAGCAGTTTCAAGTCCAGGGGTGGTCGCGAGCAGTACTTC	CASSFKSRGGREQYF
many	TRBD2	TRBV5-1	TRBJ2-7	TGCGCCAGCAGCTTGGCCACCGGGGGGGAATTCTCCTACGAGCAGTACTTC	CASSLATGGEFSYEQYF
NA	TRBD2	TRBV20-1	TRBJ2-5	TGCAGTGCTAGTCCCGCTAGCGGGGGGCATCTTTGGGAAAAACAAGAGACCCAGTACTTC	CSASPASGGHLWEKQETQYF
many	NA	TRBV4-2	TRBJ2-3	TGTGCCAGCAGCCGGACGGACAGTTTTGATACGCAGTATTTT	CASSRTDSFDTQYF
few	NA	TRBV3-1	TRBJ1-1	TGTGCCAGCAGCCAAGATTGGGGGGCAACTGAAGCTTTCTTT	CASSQDWGATEAFF
NA	TRBD2	TRBV4-2	TRBJ2-3	TGTGCCAGCAGCCAAGATTATTACGGACTAGAGGCAGATACGCAGTATTTT	CASSQDYYGLEADTQYF